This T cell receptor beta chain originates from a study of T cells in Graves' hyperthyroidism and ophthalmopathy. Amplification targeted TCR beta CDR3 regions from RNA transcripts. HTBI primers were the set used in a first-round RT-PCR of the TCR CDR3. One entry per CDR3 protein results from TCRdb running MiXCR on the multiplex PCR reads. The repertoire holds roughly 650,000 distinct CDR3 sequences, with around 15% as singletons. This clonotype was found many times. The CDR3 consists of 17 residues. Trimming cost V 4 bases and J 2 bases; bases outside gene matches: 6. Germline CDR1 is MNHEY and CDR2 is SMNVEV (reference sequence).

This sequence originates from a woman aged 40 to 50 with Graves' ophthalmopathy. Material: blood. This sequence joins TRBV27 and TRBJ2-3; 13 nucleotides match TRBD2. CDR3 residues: CASSSRTSGGITDTQYF. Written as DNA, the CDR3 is TGTGCCAGCAGTTCGCGGACTAGCGGGGGAATCACAGATACGCAGTATTTT.